This is a list of T cell receptor beta chains from one sample in a study of cytomegalovirus exposure and HLA in healthy donors. Sequenced by immunoSEQ multiplex PCR; TCRdb stores in-frame clones only, minus some. This sample has under 150,000 clones, with 84% found just once. Sequenced input: PBMCs. Receptors were obtained from a man aged 50 to 59 in good health and CMV-seronegative. The CDR3 runs from the conserved cysteine through the conserved F or W. The D gene is left open where the match is weak. Expanded clones are given a class, and other clones once, few, many or no size at all.

V gene: TRBV4-3; D gene: NA; clone size: NA; J gene: TRBJ1-6; CDR3 DNA: TGCGCCAGCAGCTTAGAGGCTAATTCACCCCTCCACTTT; CDR3 protein: CASSLEANSPLHF
V gene: TRBV6-5; D gene: NA; clone size: NA; J gene: TRBJ1-1; CDR3 DNA: TGTGCCAGCAGTTACTCGACAAGGCAGGGTGAGACTGAAGCTTTCTTT; CDR3 protein: CASSYSTRQGETEAFF
V gene: TRBV5-6; D gene: TRBD2; clone size: NA; J gene: TRBJ2-1; CDR3 DNA: TGTGCCAGCAGCAGGGGACTAGCGGGGGTCGATGAGCAGTTCTTC; CDR3 protein: CASSRGLAGVDEQFF
V gene: TRBV28; D gene: NA; clone size: few; J gene: TRBJ1-6; CDR3 DNA: TGTGCCAGCAGGCCAGGGGTGGTAAATTCACCCCTCCACTTT; CDR3 protein: CASRPGVVNSPLHF
V gene: TRBV2; D gene: NA; clone size: NA; J gene: TRBJ2-7; CDR3 DNA: TGTGCCAGCAGCCCTAAGGCACTAGGGAGGTACGAGCAGTACTTC; CDR3 protein: CASSPKALGRYEQYF
V gene: TRBV7-9; D gene: TRBD1; clone size: once; J gene: TRBJ2-7; CDR3 DNA: TGTGCCAGCAGTCGGCAAGGGGGCTTTTGGAACGAGCAGTACTTC; CDR3 protein: CASSRQGGFWNEQYF
V gene: TRBV4-3; D gene: TRBD1; clone size: NA; J gene: TRBJ2-1; CDR3 DNA: TGCGCCAGCAGCCAAATAGGACAGGGGATCGGTGAGCAGTTCTTC; CDR3 protein: CASSQIGQGIGEQFF
V gene: TRBV5-4; D gene: NA; clone size: NA; J gene: TRBJ1-5; CDR3 DNA: TGTGCCAGCAGCTTGGGGACTGGCGGTCAGCCCCAGCATTTT; CDR3 protein: CASSLGTGGQPQHF
V gene: TRBV10-2; D gene: TRBD1; clone size: NA; J gene: TRBJ2-6; CDR3 DNA: TGCGCCAGCAGGGAAACAGGGGTGGGCTCTGGGGCCAACGTCCTGACTTTC; CDR3 protein: CASRETGVGSGANVLTF
V gene: TRBV5-6; D gene: NA; clone size: NA; J gene: TRBJ2-3; CDR3 DNA: TGTGCCAGCAGCTTGGGGACTCGTCCAGATACGCAGTATTTT; CDR3 protein: CASSLGTRPDTQYF
V gene: TRBV5-1; D gene: NA; clone size: NA; J gene: TRBJ1-1; CDR3 DNA: TGCGCCAGCAGCCCGGGGACTGAAGCTTTCTTT; CDR3 protein: CASSPGTEAFF
V gene: TRBV18; D gene: NA; clone size: NA; J gene: TRBJ2-1; CDR3 DNA: TGTGCCAGCTCACCGGTTGGGGGGTTGGGCAATGAGCAGTTCTTC; CDR3 protein: CASSPVGGLGNEQFF
V gene: TRBV7-3; D gene: TRBD1; clone size: once; J gene: TRBJ2-3; CDR3 DNA: TGTGCCAGCAGCTTGGGACAGGGAACAGATACGCAGTATTTT; CDR3 protein: CASSLGQGTDTQYF
V gene: TRBV4-1; D gene: TRBD1; clone size: NA; J gene: TRBJ2-7; CDR3 DNA: TGCGCCAGCAGCCTCCGACCAGACGCGTGGAAAAGGACAGGGGGATACGAGCAGTACTTC; CDR3 protein: CASSLRPDAWKRTGGYEQYF
V gene: TRBV5-4; D gene: NA; clone size: once; J gene: TRBJ1-2; CDR3 DNA: TGTGCCAGCAGCCTGGAGGGAGTCGGCTACACCTTC; CDR3 protein: CASSLEGVGYTF
V gene: TRBV10-2; D gene: NA; clone size: NA; J gene: TRBJ1-4; CDR3 DNA: TGCGCCAGCAGTAGCCGACAGGTCTCAACTAATGAAAAACTGTTTTTT; CDR3 protein: CASSSRQVSTNEKLFF
V gene: TRBV27; D gene: NA; clone size: few; J gene: TRBJ1-2; CDR3 DNA: TGTGCCAGCAGGACGACACACTATGGCTACACCTTC; CDR3 protein: CASRTTHYGYTF
V gene: TRBV5-4; D gene: TRBD2; clone size: NA; J gene: TRBJ2-3; CDR3 DNA: TGTGCCAGCAGCTTATACTTGGCGGGGGGCGGGACAGATACGCAGTATTTT; CDR3 protein: CASSLYLAGGGTDTQYF
V gene: TRBV30; D gene: TRBD2; clone size: NA; J gene: TRBJ2-7; CDR3 DNA: TGTGCCTGCCGGACTAGCGGTTACGAGCAGTACTTC; CDR3 protein: CACRTSGYEQYF
V gene: TRBV7-9; D gene: TRBD1; clone size: NA; J gene: TRBJ1-2; CDR3 DNA: TGTGCCAGCAGCTTAGATGGGGGACAGGGGCGCAACTATGGCTACACCTTC; CDR3 protein: CASSLDGGQGRNYGYTF
V gene: TRBV7-9; D gene: TRBD1; clone size: NA; J gene: TRBJ1-1; CDR3 DNA: TGTGCCAGCAGCCCCAGCCAGGGGGCCGGTAGCGCTGAAGCTTTCTTT; CDR3 protein: CASSPSQGAGSAEAFF
V gene: TRBV5-1; D gene: NA; clone size: NA; J gene: TRBJ2-3; CDR3 DNA: TGCGCCAACCTGGACTTTCATACGCAGTATTTT; CDR3 protein: CANLDFHTQYF
V gene: TRBV6-6; D gene: NA; clone size: NA; J gene: TRBJ1-1; CDR3 DNA: TGTGCCAGCGGAGTCGGAACTGAAGCTTTCTTT; CDR3 protein: CASGVGTEAFF
V gene: TRBV2; D gene: NA; clone size: NA; J gene: TRBJ1-1; CDR3 DNA: TGTGCCAGCAGTGTAAGTCGGTTGAGGGAACTGAACACTGAAGCTTTCTTT; CDR3 protein: CASSVSRLRELNTEAFF
V gene: TRBV7-2; D gene: NA; clone size: NA; J gene: TRBJ2-3; CDR3 DNA: TGTGCCAGCAGCTTCAGGGGCACAGATACGCAGTATTTT; CDR3 protein: CASSFRGTDTQYF
V gene: TRBV27; D gene: TRBD2; clone size: NA; J gene: TRBJ2-1; CDR3 DNA: TGTGCCAGCAGTCTAGCGGGGTCCTACAATGAGCAGTTCTTC; CDR3 protein: CASSLAGSYNEQFF
V gene: TRBV30; D gene: TRBD1; clone size: NA; J gene: TRBJ1-2; CDR3 DNA: TGTGCCTGGAGTGCCGGGACAGTTGGCTACACCTTC; CDR3 protein: CAWSAGTVGYTF
V gene: TRBV7-9; D gene: NA; clone size: NA; J gene: TRBJ2-1; CDR3 DNA: TGTGCCAGCAGAGGACTACACAATGAGCAGTTCTTC; CDR3 protein: CASRGLHNEQFF
V gene: TRBV11-1; D gene: TRBD2; clone size: NA; J gene: TRBJ2-5; CDR3 DNA: TGTGCCAGCAGCGCCGCAGCGGGGGGGATCGTTGCGACCCAGTACTTC; CDR3 protein: CASSAAAGGIVATQYF
V gene: TRBV2; D gene: TRBD2; clone size: once; J gene: TRBJ2-1; CDR3 DNA: TGTGCCAGCAGTGAAGAAGGACTAGCGACCTACAATGAGCAGTTCTTC; CDR3 protein: CASSEEGLATYNEQFF
V gene: TRBV6-5; D gene: TRBD2; clone size: NA; J gene: TRBJ2-2; CDR3 DNA: TGTGCCAGCAGTTTAGCGGGGGTCTCCACCGGGGAGCTGTTTTTT; CDR3 protein: CASSLAGVSTGELFF
V gene: TRBV7-2; D gene: NA; clone size: NA; J gene: TRBJ2-6; CDR3 DNA: TGTGCCAGCAGCTCCTTAGGACGGGGGGCCCACTCTGGGGCCAACGTCCTGACTTTC; CDR3 protein: CASSSLGRGAHSGANVLTF
V gene: TRBV4-3; D gene: TRBD1; clone size: few; J gene: TRBJ2-1; CDR3 DNA: TGCGCCAGCAGCCAATGGACAGGGGGCAATGAGCAGTTCTTC; CDR3 protein: CASSQWTGGNEQFF
V gene: TRBV6-1; D gene: TRBD2; clone size: NA; J gene: TRBJ2-1; CDR3 DNA: TGTGCCAGCAGTGAAGAGGGCGGGGGGGCCAATGAGCAGTTCTTC; CDR3 protein: CASSEEGGGANEQFF
V gene: TRBV30; D gene: NA; clone size: few; J gene: TRBJ2-7; CDR3 DNA: TGTGCCTGGAGTGTGGGCAGGGGATCGGACGAGCAGTACTTC; CDR3 protein: CAWSVGRGSDEQYF
V gene: TRBV5-1; D gene: NA; clone size: NA; J gene: TRBJ2-2; CDR3 DNA: TGCGCCAGCAGCCAGGACACCGGGAGTGTCGGGGAGCTGTTTTTT; CDR3 protein: CASSQDTGSVGELFF
V gene: TRBV29-1; D gene: NA; clone size: NA; J gene: TRBJ1-4; CDR3 DNA: TGCAGCGTGGTGGGGACCAGGGGCCCAACTAATGAAAAACTGTTTTTT; CDR3 protein: CSVVGTRGPTNEKLFF
V gene: TRBV4-2; D gene: TRBD1; clone size: few; J gene: TRBJ1-6; CDR3 DNA: TGTGCCAGCAGCCAAGATAATGGACAGGGGCCCCTCCACTTT; CDR3 protein: CASSQDNGQGPLHF
V gene: TRBV5-6; D gene: TRBD1; clone size: NA; J gene: TRBJ1-2; CDR3 DNA: TGTGCCAGCAGCATAACAGGGGAATACACCTTC; CDR3 protein: CASSITGEYTF
V gene: TRBV6-5; D gene: NA; clone size: NA; J gene: TRBJ1-6; CDR3 DNA: TGTGCCAGCACTCCGCTGGTCCCCTATAATTCCCCCCTCCACTTT; CDR3 protein: CASTPLVPYNSPLHF
V gene: TRBV6-5; D gene: TRBD1; clone size: NA; J gene: TRBJ2-2; CDR3 DNA: TGTGCCAGCAGTTACTCGAGGACAGGGGTCGCCGGGGAGCTGTTTTTT; CDR3 protein: CASSYSRTGVAGELFF
V gene: TRBV2; D gene: TRBD1; clone size: NA; J gene: TRBJ1-2; CDR3 DNA: TGTGCCAGAAGAGAGGGGACAGTAAGTGGCTACACCTTC; CDR3 protein: CARREGTVSGYTF
V gene: TRBV18; D gene: NA; clone size: NA; J gene: TRBJ2-3; CDR3 DNA: TGTGCCAGCTCACGCGACTATACGCAGTATTTT; CDR3 protein: CASSRDYTQYF
V gene: TRBV19; D gene: NA; clone size: NA; J gene: TRBJ1-1; CDR3 DNA: TGTGCCACCCGAGGCGGGCGGGCCTTCATGAACACTGAAGCTTTCTTT; CDR3 protein: CATRGGRAFMNTEAFF
V gene: TRBV29-1; D gene: NA; clone size: NA; J gene: TRBJ2-5; CDR3 DNA: TGCAGCGTTAAAGCGGGGACAGGCGGAGGAGAGACCCAGTACTTC; CDR3 protein: CSVKAGTGGGETQYF
V gene: TRBV11-2; D gene: NA; clone size: NA; J gene: TRBJ2-1; CDR3 DNA: TGTGCCAGCAGCTCACTCAGGGGCAATGAGCAGTTCTTC; CDR3 protein: CASSSLRGNEQFF
V gene: TRBV5-8; D gene: TRBD1; clone size: NA; J gene: TRBJ1-1; CDR3 DNA: TGTGCCAGCAGTCTGAGGGGGACAGGGTTAGGTTTCTTT; CDR3 protein: CASSLRGTGLGFF
V gene: TRBV30; D gene: NA; clone size: NA; J gene: TRBJ2-3; CDR3 DNA: TGTGCCTGGAGGGGGAGCGCCAGCAAAGATACGCAGTATTTT; CDR3 protein: CAWRGSASKDTQYF
V gene: TRBV11-1; D gene: NA; clone size: once; J gene: TRBJ1-1; CDR3 DNA: TGTGCCAGCAGCTCGGGTCCCTACACTGAAGCTTTCTTT; CDR3 protein: CASSSGPYTEAFF
V gene: TRBV15; D gene: NA; clone size: NA; J gene: TRBJ1-2; CDR3 DNA: TGTGCCACCAGCAGGGAGACTAGCGCCTATGGCTACACCTTC; CDR3 protein: CATSRETSAYGYTF
V gene: TRBV5-1; D gene: NA; clone size: NA; J gene: TRBJ1-1; CDR3 DNA: TGCGCCAGCAGCCCAAGCATGAACACTGAAGCTTTCTTT; CDR3 protein: CASSPSMNTEAFF
V gene: TRBV4-3; D gene: NA; clone size: once; J gene: TRBJ1-2; CDR3 DNA: TGCGCCAGCAGCCAAGATTCAGTCAGGGGTACGGGCTACACCTTC; CDR3 protein: CASSQDSVRGTGYTF
V gene: TRBV19; D gene: NA; clone size: few; J gene: TRBJ1-1; CDR3 DNA: TGTGCCAGTAGGGCAGGGGATAACACTGAAGCTTTCTTT; CDR3 protein: CASRAGDNTEAFF
V gene: TRBV6-5; D gene: TRBD1; clone size: few; J gene: TRBJ1-4; CDR3 DNA: TGTGCCAGCGGCGACAGGGCAACTAATGAAAAACTGTTTTTT; CDR3 protein: CASGDRATNEKLFF
V gene: TRBV2; D gene: NA; clone size: NA; J gene: TRBJ1-1; CDR3 DNA: TGTGCCAGCACTACTCTCGGGAACACTGAAGCTTTCTTT; CDR3 protein: CASTTLGNTEAFF
V gene: TRBV6-6; D gene: TRBD1; clone size: NA; J gene: TRBJ1-6; CDR3 DNA: TGTGCCAGCAGACTACAGGGGAATAATTCACCCCTCCACTTT; CDR3 protein: CASRLQGNNSPLHF
V gene: TRBV5-4; D gene: NA; clone size: NA; J gene: TRBJ2-7; CDR3 DNA: TGTGCCAGCAGCTGGCCAGGGGCCCCCTACGAGCAGTACTTC; CDR3 protein: CASSWPGAPYEQYF
V gene: TRBV5-1; D gene: NA; clone size: NA; J gene: TRBJ2-7; CDR3 DNA: TGCGCCAGCAGCTTGGCTCCAGGGCCGACCTACGAGCAGTACTTC; CDR3 protein: CASSLAPGPTYEQYF
V gene: TRBV5-1; D gene: TRBD2; clone size: NA; J gene: TRBJ2-3; CDR3 DNA: TGCGCCAGCACCTCCCCCAGGCGGGGGGCCACAGATACGCAGTATTTT; CDR3 protein: CASTSPRRGATDTQYF